The rows below give T cell receptor beta chains drawn from one sample of a study of T cell repertoires in cytomegalovirus infection. TCRdb re-called the reads through MiXCR, storing one row per CDR3 protein. The sample shows approximately 400,000 distinct CDR3 sequences, approximately 31% of them seen only once. Sequencing was performed on PBMCs. The receptors stem from a human donor in good health (CMV status not recorded). Some clones in this sample may be carry-over from other donors' samples. Both conserved end residues are part of each CDR3. D genes are given only for firm matches. The size field is filled for only some rows; it gives once, few, many or a size class.

V	D	size	J	CDR3	DNA
TRBV4-1	-	few	TRBJ2-4	CASSQEGTENIQYF	TGCGCCAGCAGCCAAGAGGGGACTGAGAACATTCAGTACTTC
TRBV9	TRBD1	few	TRBJ1-1	CASSVGTGSTEAFF	TGTGCCAGCAGCGTCGGGACAGGGTCGACTGAAGCTTTCTTT
TRBV6-1	TRBD1	-	TRBJ1-1	CASRTAGTGNTEAFF	TGTGCCAGCAGAACCGCTGGGACAGGGAACACTGAAGCTTTCTTT
TRBV11-2	-	few	TRBJ1-1	CASSSFWVGNTEAFF	TGTGCCAGCAGCTCCTTTTGGGTCGGGAACACTGAAGCTTTCTTT
TRBV28	-	-	TRBJ2-3	CASSLGLPQYF	TGTGCCAGCAGTTTAGGCCTCCCGCAGTATTTT
TRBV7-9	-	-	TRBJ2-7	CASSLRVGSSLNSYEQYF	TGTGCCAGCAGCTTAAGGGTAGGAAGTAGCCTGAATTCCTACGAGCAGTACTTC
TRBV12-3/TRBV12-4	-	many	TRBJ1-4	CASSLNREKLFF	TGTGCCAGCAGTTTAAACAGGGAGAAACTGTTTTTT
TRBV7-9	-	few	TRBJ2-7	CASSPLGVSSYEQYF	TGTGCCAGCAGCCCCCTGGGGGTAAGCTCCTACGAGCAGTACTTC
TRBV4-1	-	few	TRBJ2-7	CASSQGGSGYEQYF	TGCGCCAGCAGCCAAGGGGGTTCGGGTTACGAGCAGTACTTC
TRBV10-1	TRBD2	few	TRBJ2-1	CASSGGGGVNNEQFF	TGCGCCAGCAGTGGAGGCGGGGGGGTTAACAATGAGCAGTTCTTC
TRBV6-2/TRBV6-3	TRBD2	many	TRBJ2-1	CASRTGTISYNEQFF	TGTGCCAGCAGGACCGGGACTATTTCCTACAATGAGCAGTTCTTC
TRBV28	TRBD2	-	TRBJ2-6	CASSSPRGGGLSGANVLNF	TGTGCCAGCAGTTCCCCCCGGGGGGGGGGGCTCTCTGGGGCCAACGTCCTGAATTTC
TRBV6-2/TRBV6-3	-	-	TRBJ1-1	CASSYAATEAFF	TGTGCCAGCAGTTACGCAGCCACTGAAGCTTTCTTT
TRBV11-1	TRBD1	many	TRBJ1-6	CASRFTGGLSNSPLHF	TGTGCCAGCAGATTCACAGGGGGCCTGTCGAATTCACCCCTCCACTTT
TRBV20-1	-	-	TRBJ2-3	CSAREPGLATDTQYF	TGCAGTGCTAGAGAACCGGGACTGGCAACAGATACGCAGTATTTT
TRBV2	-	-	TRBJ2-7	CASSEPGRGVYEQYF	TGTGCCAGCAGTGAACCTGGCAGGGGGGTCTACGAGCAGTACTTC
TRBV19	-	-	TRBJ1-2	CASSIVSGSHMHGYTF	TGTGCCAGTAGTATTGTTTCGGGGAGTCATATGCATGGCTACACCTTC
TRBV7-2	-	many	TRBJ1-2	CASSLVDYGYTF	TGTGCCAGCAGCTTAGTGGACTATGGCTACACCTTC
TRBV5-6	TRBD1	-	TRBJ1-1	CASSPRTSGGTEAFF	TGTGCCAGCAGCCCCCGTACATCAGGGGGCACTGAAGCTTTCTTT
TRBV7-2	TRBD1	many	TRBJ1-1	CASSTTTGYTEAFF	TGTGCCAGCAGCACCACGACAGGGTACACTGAAGCTTTCTTT
TRBV11-2	TRBD1	few	TRBJ2-7	CASSQLKGQGKRSYEQYF	TGTGCCAGCAGCCAATTAAAAGGACAGGGCAAGCGCTCCTACGAGCAGTACTTC
TRBV7-2	-	-	TRBJ1-2	CASRFREGDYGYTF	TGTGCCAGTAGGTTCAGGGAGGGAGACTATGGCTACACCTTC